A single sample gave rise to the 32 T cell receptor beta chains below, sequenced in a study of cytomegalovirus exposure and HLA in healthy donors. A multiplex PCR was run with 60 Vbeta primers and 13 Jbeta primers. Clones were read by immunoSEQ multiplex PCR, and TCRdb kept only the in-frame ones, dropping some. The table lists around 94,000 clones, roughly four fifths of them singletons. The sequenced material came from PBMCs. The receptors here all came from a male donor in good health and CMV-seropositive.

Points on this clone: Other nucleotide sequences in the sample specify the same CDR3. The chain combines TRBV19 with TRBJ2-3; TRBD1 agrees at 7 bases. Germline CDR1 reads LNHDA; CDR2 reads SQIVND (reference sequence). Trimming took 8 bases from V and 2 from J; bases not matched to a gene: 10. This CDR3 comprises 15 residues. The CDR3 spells CASSRGTDNTDTQYF. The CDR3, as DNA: TGTGCCAGTTCGCGAGGGACAGACAACACAGATACGCAGTATTTT.

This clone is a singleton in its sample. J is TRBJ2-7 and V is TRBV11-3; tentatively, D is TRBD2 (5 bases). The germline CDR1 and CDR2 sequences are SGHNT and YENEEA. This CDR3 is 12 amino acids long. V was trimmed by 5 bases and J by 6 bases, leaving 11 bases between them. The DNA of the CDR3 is TGTGCCAGCAGCGCCGGACTCTCCGAGCAGTACTTC. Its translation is CASSAGLSEQYF.

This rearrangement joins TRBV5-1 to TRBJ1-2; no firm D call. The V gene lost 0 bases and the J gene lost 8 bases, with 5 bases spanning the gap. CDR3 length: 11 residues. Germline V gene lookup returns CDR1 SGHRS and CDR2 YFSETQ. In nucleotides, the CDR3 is TGCGCCAGCAGCTTGGGTGAGGGCTACACCTTC. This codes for CASSLGEGYTF.

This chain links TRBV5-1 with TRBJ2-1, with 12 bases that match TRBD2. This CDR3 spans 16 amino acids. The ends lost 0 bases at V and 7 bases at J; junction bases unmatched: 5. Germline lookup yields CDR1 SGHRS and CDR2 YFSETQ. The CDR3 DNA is TGCGCCAGCAGCTTGGTACAGCTAGCGGGAGGGAATGAGCAGTTCTTC. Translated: CASSLVQLAGGNEQFF.

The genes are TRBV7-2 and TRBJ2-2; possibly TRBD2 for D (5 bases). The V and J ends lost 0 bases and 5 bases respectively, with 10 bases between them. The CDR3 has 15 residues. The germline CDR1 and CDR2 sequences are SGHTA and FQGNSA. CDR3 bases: TGTGCCAGCAGCTTAGCGAGGCCGGGGACCGGGGAGCTGTTTTTT. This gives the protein CASSLARPGTGELFF.

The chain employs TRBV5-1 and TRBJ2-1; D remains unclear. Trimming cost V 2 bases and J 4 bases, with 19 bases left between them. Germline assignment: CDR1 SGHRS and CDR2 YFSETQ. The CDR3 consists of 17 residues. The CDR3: CASSFLSGSIPYNEQFF. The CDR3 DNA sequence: TGCGCCAGCAGCTTTCTCTCCGGGTCCATTCCTTACAATGAGCAGTTCTTC.

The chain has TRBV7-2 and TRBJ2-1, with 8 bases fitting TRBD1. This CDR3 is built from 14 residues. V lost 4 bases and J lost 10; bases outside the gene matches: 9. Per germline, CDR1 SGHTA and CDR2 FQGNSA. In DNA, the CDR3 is TGTGCCAGCAGCTGGGTGACAGGGGCGGACGAGCAGTTCTTC. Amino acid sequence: CASSWVTGADEQFF.

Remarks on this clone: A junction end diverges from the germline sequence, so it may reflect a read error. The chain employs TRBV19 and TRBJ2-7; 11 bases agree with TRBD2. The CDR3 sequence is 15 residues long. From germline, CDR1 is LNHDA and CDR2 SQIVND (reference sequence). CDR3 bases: TGTGTCAGTTCCGGGTCGACTAGCGGGACCTACGAGCAGTACTTC. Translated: CVSSGSTSGTYEQYF.

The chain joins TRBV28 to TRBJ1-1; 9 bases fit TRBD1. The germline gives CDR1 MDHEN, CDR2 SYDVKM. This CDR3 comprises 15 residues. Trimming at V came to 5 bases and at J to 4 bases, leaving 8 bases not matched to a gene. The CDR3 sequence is CASSIRQGVITEAFF. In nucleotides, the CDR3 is TGTGCCAGCAGTATCAGACAGGGGGTGATCACTGAAGCTTTCTTT.

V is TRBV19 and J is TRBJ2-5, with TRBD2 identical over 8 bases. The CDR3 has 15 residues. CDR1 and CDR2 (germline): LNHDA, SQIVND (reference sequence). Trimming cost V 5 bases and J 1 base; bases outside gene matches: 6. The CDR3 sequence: CASSQASGPQETQYF. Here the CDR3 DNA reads TGTGCCAGTAGTCAGGCTAGCGGGCCCCAAGAGACCCAGTACTTC.

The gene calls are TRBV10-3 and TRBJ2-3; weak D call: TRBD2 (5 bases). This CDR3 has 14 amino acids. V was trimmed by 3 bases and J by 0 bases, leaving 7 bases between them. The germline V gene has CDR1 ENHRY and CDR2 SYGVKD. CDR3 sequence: CAISDPGSTDTQYF. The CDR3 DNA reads TGTGCCATCAGTGACCCGGGGAGCACAGATACGCAGTATTTT.

The CDR3 DNA follows: TGTGCCAGTATTAAAGGGACTGGCGCCTGTGGCTACACCTTC. It is translated as CASIKGTGACGYTF. The chain couples TRBV19 to TRBJ1-2; D is possibly TRBD1 (5 bases). Per the germline V gene, CDR1 is LNHDA and CDR2 is SQIVND (reference sequence). The CDR3 has 14 residues. The ends were cut back, 7 bases at V and 7 bases at J, with 19 bases in the middle.

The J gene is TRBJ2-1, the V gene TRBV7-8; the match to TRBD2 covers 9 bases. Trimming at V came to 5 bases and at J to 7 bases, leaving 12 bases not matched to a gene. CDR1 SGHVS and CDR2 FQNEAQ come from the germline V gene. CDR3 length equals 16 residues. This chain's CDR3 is CASSPRGSGRLNEQFF. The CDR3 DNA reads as TGTGCCAGCAGCCCCCGGGGTAGCGGGAGATTGAATGAGCAGTTCTTC.

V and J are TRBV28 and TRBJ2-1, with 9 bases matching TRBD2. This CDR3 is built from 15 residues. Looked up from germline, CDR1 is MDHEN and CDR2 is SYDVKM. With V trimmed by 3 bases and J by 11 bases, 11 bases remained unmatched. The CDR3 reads CASSLVGLAGGKQFF. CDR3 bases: TGTGCCAGCAGTTTGGTGGGACTAGCCGGGGGGAAGCAGTTCTTC.

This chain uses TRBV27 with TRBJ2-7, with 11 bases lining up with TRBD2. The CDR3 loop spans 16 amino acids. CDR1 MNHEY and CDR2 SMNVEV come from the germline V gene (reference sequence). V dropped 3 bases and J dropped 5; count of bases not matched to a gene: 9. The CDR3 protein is CASSFLAGGPYNEQYF. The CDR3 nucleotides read TGTGCCAGCAGTTTCCTAGCGGGAGGACCCTATAACGAGCAGTACTTC.

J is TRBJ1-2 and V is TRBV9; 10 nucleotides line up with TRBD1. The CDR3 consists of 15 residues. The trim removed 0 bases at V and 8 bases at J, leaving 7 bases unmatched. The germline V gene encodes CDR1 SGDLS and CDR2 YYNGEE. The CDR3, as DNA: TGTGCCAGCAGCGTAGCATCAGACAGGGGGCTCGGCTACACCTTC. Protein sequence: CASSVASDRGLGYTF.

The CDR3 loop reads CASSTPGLVRDEQFF. The CDR3 nucleotides read TGTGCCAGCAGTACTCCGGGACTAGTTAGGGATGAGCAGTTCTTC. The chain joins TRBV27 to TRBJ2-1; TRBD2 agrees at 8 bases. After removal of 5 bases from V and 8 bases from J, the junction contained 11 bases not matched to a gene. This CDR3 has 15 amino acids. Germline V gene data show CDR1 as MNHEY and CDR2 as SMNVEV (reference sequence).

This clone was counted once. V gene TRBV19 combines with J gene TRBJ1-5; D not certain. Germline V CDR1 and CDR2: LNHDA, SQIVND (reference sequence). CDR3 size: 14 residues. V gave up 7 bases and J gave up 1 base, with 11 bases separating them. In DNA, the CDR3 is TGTGCCAGTAACCCCCGGGAGAGCAATCAGCCCCAGCATTTT. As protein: CASNPRESNQPQHF. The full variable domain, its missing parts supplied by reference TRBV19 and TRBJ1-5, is DGGITQSPKYLFRKEGQNVTLSCEQNLNHDAMYWYRQDPGQGLRLIYYSQIVNDFQKGDIAEGYSVSREKKESFPLTVTSAQKNPTAFYLCASNPRESNQPQHFGDGTRLSIL.

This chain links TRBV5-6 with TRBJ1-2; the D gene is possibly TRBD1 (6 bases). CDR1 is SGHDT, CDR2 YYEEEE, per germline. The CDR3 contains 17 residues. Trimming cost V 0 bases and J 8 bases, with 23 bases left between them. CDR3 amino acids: CASSLVQLQGKDNGYTF. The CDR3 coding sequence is TGTGCCAGCAGCTTGGTTCAGCTTCAGGGGAAAGATAACGGCTACACCTTC.

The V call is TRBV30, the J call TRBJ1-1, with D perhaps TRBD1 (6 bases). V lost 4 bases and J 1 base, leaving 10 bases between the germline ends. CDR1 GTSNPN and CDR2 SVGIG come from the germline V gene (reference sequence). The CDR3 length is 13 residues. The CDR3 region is CAWNSQGNTEAFF. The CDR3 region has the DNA TGTGCCTGGAACTCACAGGGGAACACTGAAGCTTTCTTT. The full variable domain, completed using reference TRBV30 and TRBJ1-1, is SQTIHQWPATLVQPVGSPLSLECTVEGTSNPNLYWYRQAAGRGLQLLFYSVGIGQISSEVPQNLSASRPQDRQFILSSKKLLLSDSGFYLCAWNSQGNTEAFFGQGTRLTVV.

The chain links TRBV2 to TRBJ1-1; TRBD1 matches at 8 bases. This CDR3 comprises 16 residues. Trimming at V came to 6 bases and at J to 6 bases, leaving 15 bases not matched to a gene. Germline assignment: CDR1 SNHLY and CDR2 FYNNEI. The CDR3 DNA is TGTGCCAGCAGCCTCTATAGAGTAGACAGGGGATCTGAAGCTTTCTTT. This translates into CASSLYRVDRGSEAFF.

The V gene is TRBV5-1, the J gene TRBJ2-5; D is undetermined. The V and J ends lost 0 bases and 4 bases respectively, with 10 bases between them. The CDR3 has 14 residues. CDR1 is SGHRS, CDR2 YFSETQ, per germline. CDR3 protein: CASSLGGVGETQYF. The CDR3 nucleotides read TGCGCCAGCAGCTTGGGTGGAGTCGGAGAGACCCAGTACTTC. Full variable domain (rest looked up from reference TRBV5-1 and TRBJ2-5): KAGVTQTPRYLIKTRGQQVTLSCSPISGHRSVSWYQQTPGQGLQFLFEYFSETQRNKGNFPGRFSGRQFSNSRSEMNVSTLELGDSALYLCASSLGGVGETQYFGPGTRLLVL.

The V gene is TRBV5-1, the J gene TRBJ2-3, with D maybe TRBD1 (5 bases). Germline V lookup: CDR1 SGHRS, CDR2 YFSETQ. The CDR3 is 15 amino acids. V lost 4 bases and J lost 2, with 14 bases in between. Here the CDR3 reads CASSSLDRVTDTQYF. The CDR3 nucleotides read TGCGCCAGCAGCAGCCTTGACAGAGTCACAGATACGCAGTATTTT.

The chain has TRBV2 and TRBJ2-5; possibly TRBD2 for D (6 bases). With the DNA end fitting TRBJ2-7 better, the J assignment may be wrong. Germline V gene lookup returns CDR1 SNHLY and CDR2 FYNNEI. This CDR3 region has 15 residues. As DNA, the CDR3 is TGTGCCAGCAGTGACGGGGGACTTAGCTCCTACGAGCAGTACTTC. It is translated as CASSDGGLSSYEQYF.

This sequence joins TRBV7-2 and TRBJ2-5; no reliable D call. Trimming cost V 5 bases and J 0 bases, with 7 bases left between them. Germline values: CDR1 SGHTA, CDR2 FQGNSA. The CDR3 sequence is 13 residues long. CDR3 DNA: TGTGCCAGCAGCAATTCTTACCAAGAGACCCAGTACTTC. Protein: CASSNSYQETQYF.

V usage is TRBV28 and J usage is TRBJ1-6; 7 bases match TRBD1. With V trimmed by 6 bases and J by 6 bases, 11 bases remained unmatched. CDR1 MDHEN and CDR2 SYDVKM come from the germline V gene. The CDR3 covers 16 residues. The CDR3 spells CASSPTGETRNSPLHF. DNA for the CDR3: TGTGCCAGCAGCCCAACAGGGGAAACGCGTAATTCACCCCTCCACTTT.

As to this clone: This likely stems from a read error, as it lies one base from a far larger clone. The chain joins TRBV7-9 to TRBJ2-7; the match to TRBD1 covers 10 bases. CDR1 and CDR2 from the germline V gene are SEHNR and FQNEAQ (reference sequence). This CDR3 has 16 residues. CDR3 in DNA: TGTGCCAGCAGCCATCCGGACAGGGGGGATCACTACGACCAGTACTTC. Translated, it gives CASSHPDRGDHYDQYF.

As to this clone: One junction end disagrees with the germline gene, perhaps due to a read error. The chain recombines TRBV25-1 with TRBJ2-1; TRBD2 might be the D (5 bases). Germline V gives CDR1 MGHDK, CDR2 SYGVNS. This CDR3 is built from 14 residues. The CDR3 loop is CASSSSRTYSEQFF. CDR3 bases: TGTGCCAGCAGTTCGAGCCGGACTTACAGTGAGCAGTTCTTC.

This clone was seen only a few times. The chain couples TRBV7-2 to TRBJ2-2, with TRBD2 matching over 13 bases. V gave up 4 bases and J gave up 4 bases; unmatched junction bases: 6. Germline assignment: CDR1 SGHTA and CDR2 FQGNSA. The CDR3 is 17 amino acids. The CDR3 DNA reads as TGTGCCAGCAGCTCCCGGACTAGCGGGAGCGGCACCGGGGAGCTGTTTTTT. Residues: CASSSRTSGSGTGELFF.

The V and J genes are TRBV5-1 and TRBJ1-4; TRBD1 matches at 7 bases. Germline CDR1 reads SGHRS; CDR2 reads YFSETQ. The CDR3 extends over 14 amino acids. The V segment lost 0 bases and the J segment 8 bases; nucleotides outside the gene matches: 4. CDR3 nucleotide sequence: TGCGCCAGCAGCTTGGGGGACAGCAGAGAAAAACTGTTTTTT. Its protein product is CASSLGDSREKLFF.

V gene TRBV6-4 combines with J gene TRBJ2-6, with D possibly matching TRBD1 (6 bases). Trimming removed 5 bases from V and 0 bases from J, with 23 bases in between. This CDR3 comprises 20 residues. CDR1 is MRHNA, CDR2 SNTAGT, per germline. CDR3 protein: CASSPFPTGTVYSGANVLTF. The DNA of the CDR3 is TGTGCCAGCAGTCCCTTCCCGACAGGAACCGTCTACTCTGGGGCCAACGTCCTGACTTTC.

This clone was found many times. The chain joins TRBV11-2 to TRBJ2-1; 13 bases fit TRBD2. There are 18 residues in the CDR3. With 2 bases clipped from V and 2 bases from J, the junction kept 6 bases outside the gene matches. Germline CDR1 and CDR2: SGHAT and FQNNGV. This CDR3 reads CASSLPGLAGNTYNEQFF. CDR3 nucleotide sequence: TGTGCCAGCAGCTTACCGGGACTAGCGGGAAACACCTACAATGAGCAGTTCTTC.